The rows below give T cell receptor beta chains drawn from one sample of a study of glioma-infiltrating T cells. TCRdb fed the multiplex PCR reads into MiXCR, producing one record per CDR3 protein. The sample has roughly 200,000 distinct CDR3 sequences, approximately 40% seen once. The sample comprised glioma tissue, nonneoplastic brain tissue, or PBMCs (not recorded which). The receptors originated from a human donor with low-grade glioma or glioblastoma, undergoing nonglioma brain surgery, or in good health (not recorded which). The CDR3 runs from the conserved cysteine through the conserved F or W. Fields, in order: J gene, clone size, V gene, D gene, CDR3 length, CDR3 DNA, CDR3 protein. D genes are given only for firm matches. Where a row states a size, it is once, few, many or the class of an expanded clone; other rows omit it.

TRBJ2-1 | many | TRBV7-9 | NA | 15 | TGTGCCAGCAGCTCACCCGGGACTTCTTACAATGAGCAGTTCTTC | CASSSPGTSYNEQFF
TRBJ1-3 | many | TRBV20-1 | NA | 16 | TGCAGTGCTAGAGATTCGTCCGGGACTTCTCCCGGCACCATATATTTT | CSARDSSGTSPGTIYF
TRBJ1-6 | NA | TRBV2 | NA | 12 | TGTGCCAGCAGAATGGACGGGCCACCCCTCCAATTT | CASRMDGPPLQF
TRBJ2-7 | NA | TRBV19 | TRBD1 | 15 | TGTGCCAGTAGTATCATGGGACAGAGAAAATACGAGCAGTACTTC | CASSIMGQRKYEQYF
TRBJ2-5 | NA | TRBV10-3 | NA | 16 | TGTGCCATCAGTGAGTTGACTGCCAGGGGCCAAGAGACCCAGTACTTC | CAISELTARGQETQYF
TRBJ2-7 | many | TRBV20-1 | NA | 11 | TGCAGTGCTTCGGACACCTACGAGCAGTACTTC | CSASDTYEQYF
TRBJ2-7 | NA | TRBV7-2 | TRBD1 | 18 | TGTGCCAGCAGCTCCCAGCCGGGACAGCCGGCCCTAAACTACGAGCAGTACTTC | CASSSQPGQPALNYEQYF
TRBJ2-1 | NA | TRBV12-3/TRBV12-4 | TRBD1 | 16 | TGTGCCAGCAGGGAACAGACAGGGGGCTATTGGAATGAGCAGTTCTTC | CASREQTGGYWNEQFF
TRBJ1-1 | NA | TRBV20-1 | NA | 10 | TGCAGTGCTAGGACAGACTTAGCTTTCTTT | CSARTDLAFF
TRBJ1-1 | many | TRBV20-1 | TRBD1 | 15 | TGCAGTGCTAGTTCGGGACAGGGGTTAGACACTGAAGCTTTCTTT | CSASSGQGLDTEAFF
TRBJ2-1 | NA | TRBV3-1 | NA | 15 | TGTGCCAGCAGCCCCCCGGGGCCAACCTACAATGAGCAGTTCTTC | CASSPPGPTYNEQFF
TRBJ2-1 | NA | TRBV27 | NA | 16 | TGTGCCAGCAATCTCTCCCACGGACGGATATACAATGAGCAGTCCTTC | CASNLSHGRIYNEQSF
TRBJ2-1 | many | TRBV7-2 | TRBD2 | 14 | TGTGCCAGCAGCCCCGGGAGGATCTACAATGAGCAGTTCTTC | CASSPGRIYNEQFF
TRBJ2-7 | NA | TRBV7-6 | NA | 15 | TGTGCCAGCAGCTTAATGGGCCCCGGGCCCTACGAGCAGTACTTC | CASSLMGPGPYEQYF
TRBJ2-1 | NA | TRBV5-1 | NA | 13 | TGCGCCAGCAGCTTGATGGGGCAGGGCAAGCAGTTCTTC | CASSLMGQGKQFF
TRBJ2-7 | NA | TRBV12-3/TRBV12-4 | NA | 12 | TGTGCCAGCAGTAACAGTTTCTACGAGCAGTACTTC | CASSNSFYEQYF
TRBJ1-5 | many | TRBV28 | NA | 11 | TGTGCCAGCAGTTCCCCCGGGCCCCAGCATTTT | CASSSPGPQHF
TRBJ1-6 | many | TRBV2 | NA | 15 | TGTGCCAGCGGAATAAGTGATATGGCTAATTCACCCCTCCACTTT | CASGISDMANSPLHF
TRBJ2-5 | many | TRBV2 | NA | 13 | TGTGCCAGCAGTGACCCGGCCGAAGAGACCCAGTACTTC | CASSDPAEETQYF
TRBJ2-5 | NA | TRBV5-1 | NA | 11 | TGCGCCAGCAGCGATCAAGAGACCCAGTACTTC | CASSDQETQYF
TRBJ2-3 | many | TRBV20-1 | NA | 14 | TGCAGTGCTAGTAAACGGACCCTCGGGGATACGCAGTATTTT | CSASKRTLGDTQYF
TRBJ1-1 | many | TRBV28 | TRBD1 | 15 | TGTGCCAGCAAATACAGGGGAAGGGCGAACACTGAAGCTTTCTTT | CASKYRGRANTEAFF
TRBJ2-1 | few | TRBV11-2 | NA | 13 | TGTGCCAGCAGCTTAGTACGGAGAAATGAGCAGTTCTTC | CASSLVRRNEQFF
TRBJ1-3 | NA | TRBV19 | NA | 12 | TGTGCCAGTATGGCTACCGGAAACACCATATATTTT | CASMATGNTIYF
TRBJ2-2 | NA | TRBV3-1 | NA | 13 | TGTGCCAGCAGCCAACAGACTACCGGGGAGCTGTTTTTT | CASSQQTTGELFF
TRBJ1-6 | many | TRBV6-6 | NA | 15 | TGTGCCAGCAGTTACTCGGATTGGAATAATTCACCCCTCCACTTT | CASSYSDWNNSPLHF